The source of this TCR beta chain is a study of blood T cell repertoires in COVID-19. Study-level background: The United States, Italy and Spain supplied acute and convalescent COVID-19 samples.

CDR1 is SEHNR and CDR2 is FQNEAQ in the germline V gene (reference sequence). CDR3 length: 14 amino acids. Trimming pared 5 bases from V and 1 base from J, leaving 11 bases between. Clones were read by immunoSEQ multiplex PCR, and TCRdb kept only the in-frame ones, dropping some. The sample comprises about 120,000 clones, over 75% of which are singletons, and 6.6% rests with the top ten. The V call is TRBV7-9, the J call TRBJ1-1; TRBD1 is a possible D gene (5 bases). This receptor was identified in an elderly man with active or convalescent COVID-19. The sample was peripheral blood. CDR3 nucleotide sequence: TGTGCCAGCAGCCGCGGGGGATCGAACACTGAAGCTTTCTTT. Its protein is CASSRGGSNTEAFF.